This is a list of T cell receptor beta chains from one sample in a study of OX40 agonist ivuxolimab in advanced cancers. Only in-frame clones appear in the TCRdb table, and some are missing; sequencing was by immunoSEQ multiplex PCR. This repertoire shows about 78,000 clones, roughly nine tenths found once; its top ten account for 2.5% to 3.5%. This material consisted of CD4+ or CD8+ T cells sorted from blood, taken in a trial of the OX40 agonist ivuxolimab. The receptors derive from an adult with an advanced solid tumor such as melanoma, head and neck, liver or kidney cancer. Both conserved end residues are part of each CDR3. Fields, in order: V gene, J gene, clone size, D gene, CDR3 protein, CDR3 DNA. D genes are given only for firm matches. Not all rows give a size; the values are once, few, many and, for expanded clones, a class.

v_call: TRBV4-2
j_call: TRBJ1-2
clone_size: -
d_call: -
cdr3_aa: CASSQPTENYGYTF
cdr3_nt: TGTGCCAGCAGCCAGCCGACAGAAAACTATGGCTACACCTTC

v_call: TRBV2
j_call: TRBJ2-5
clone_size: -
d_call: -
cdr3_aa: CASTRDLVQETQYF
cdr3_nt: TGTGCCAGCACCCGGGACCTTGTACAAGAGACCCAGTACTTC

v_call: TRBV6-5
j_call: TRBJ2-7
clone_size: -
d_call: TRBD1
cdr3_aa: CASGRQGGYEQYF
cdr3_nt: TGTGCCAGCGGGAGACAGGGGGGGTACGAGCAGTACTTC

v_call: TRBV27
j_call: TRBJ1-1
clone_size: few
d_call: -
cdr3_aa: CASSPKFTGTAEAFF
cdr3_nt: TGTGCCAGCAGTCCAAAATTTACCGGGACCGCTGAAGCTTTCTTT

v_call: TRBV7-9
j_call: TRBJ2-7
clone_size: -
d_call: -
cdr3_aa: CASSLEIHRVSYEQYF
cdr3_nt: TGTGCCAGCAGCTTAGAAATTCACAGGGTTTCCTACGAGCAGTACTTC

v_call: TRBV29-1
j_call: TRBJ1-2
clone_size: -
d_call: -
cdr3_aa: CSVEALGHGYTF
cdr3_nt: TGCAGCGTTGAAGCCCTGGGACATGGCTACACCTTC

v_call: TRBV19
j_call: TRBJ1-1
clone_size: -
d_call: -
cdr3_aa: CASSIRRVPLNTEAFF
cdr3_nt: TGTGCCAGTAGTATTCGCCGGGTACCCTTGAACACTGAAGCTTTCTTT

v_call: TRBV28
j_call: TRBJ1-2
clone_size: -
d_call: -
cdr3_aa: CASSTEAHGYTF
cdr3_nt: TGTGCCAGCAGTACGGAAGCACATGGCTACACCTTC

v_call: TRBV19
j_call: TRBJ2-7
clone_size: -
d_call: TRBD1
cdr3_aa: CASATRDRFYEQYF
cdr3_nt: TGTGCCAGTGCAACCCGGGACAGGTTCTACGAGCAGTACTTC

v_call: TRBV4-2
j_call: TRBJ1-2
clone_size: -
d_call: TRBD1
cdr3_aa: CASSHRDRGRTDYGYTF
cdr3_nt: TGTGCCAGCAGCCACCGGGACAGGGGGCGTACTGACTATGGCTACACCTTC

v_call: TRBV6-5
j_call: TRBJ1-1
clone_size: -
d_call: -
cdr3_aa: CASSLGEGTEAFF
cdr3_nt: TGTGCCAGCAGTCTCGGGGAGGGCACTGAAGCTTTCTTT

v_call: TRBV5-1
j_call: TRBJ2-2
clone_size: -
d_call: TRBD2
cdr3_aa: CASSFGRDSNTGELFF
cdr3_nt: TGCGCCAGCAGCTTTGGGAGGGATTCGAACACCGGGGAGCTGTTTTTT

v_call: TRBV29-1
j_call: TRBJ1-5
clone_size: -
d_call: -
cdr3_aa: CSVGQGINQPQHF
cdr3_nt: TGCAGCGTGGGGCAGGGGATTAATCAGCCCCAGCATTTT

v_call: TRBV10-3
j_call: TRBJ2-3
clone_size: -
d_call: -
cdr3_aa: CAISEFGTSTDTQYF
cdr3_nt: TGTGCCATCAGTGAGTTCGGGACTAGCACAGATACGCAGTATTTT

v_call: TRBV5-1
j_call: TRBJ1-2
clone_size: -
d_call: -
cdr3_aa: CASSFSDYGYTF
cdr3_nt: TGCGCCAGCAGCTTTTCTGACTATGGCTACACCTTC

v_call: TRBV6-5
j_call: TRBJ2-1
clone_size: -
d_call: -
cdr3_aa: CASSYGLAHEQFF
cdr3_nt: TGTGCCAGCAGTTATGGCCTAGCCCATGAGCAGTTCTTC

v_call: TRBV27
j_call: TRBJ2-1
clone_size: -
d_call: TRBD2
cdr3_aa: CASSPRQGTSGRPSSYNEQFF
cdr3_nt: TGTGCCAGCAGCCCTCGACAGGGGACTAGCGGGAGACCCTCCTCCTACAATGAGCAGTTCTTC

v_call: TRBV7-8
j_call: TRBJ1-1
clone_size: -
d_call: TRBD1
cdr3_aa: CASSLGTGRAEAFF
cdr3_nt: TGTGCCAGCAGCCTGGGGACAGGGAGGGCTGAAGCTTTCTTT

v_call: TRBV5-4
j_call: TRBJ2-3
clone_size: -
d_call: -
cdr3_aa: CASSLGGQSTDTQYF
cdr3_nt: TGTGCCAGCAGCTTGGGAGGGCAGAGCACAGATACGCAGTATTTT

v_call: TRBV5-1
j_call: TRBJ1-3
clone_size: few
d_call: -
cdr3_aa: CASSLDTEGNTIYF
cdr3_nt: TGCGCCAGCAGCTTGGATACAGAAGGAAACACCATATATTTT

v_call: TRBV23-1
j_call: TRBJ1-2
clone_size: -
d_call: -
cdr3_aa: CASSPCTCGYGYTF
cdr3_nt: TGCGCCAGCAGTCCCTGCACCTGCGGATATGGCTACACCTTC

v_call: TRBV4-2
j_call: TRBJ2-1
clone_size: once
d_call: TRBD2
cdr3_aa: CASSPVSGGSSYNEQFF
cdr3_nt: TGTGCCAGCAGCCCGGTGTCCGGGGGGAGCTCCTACAATGAGCAGTTCTTC

v_call: TRBV27
j_call: TRBJ1-5
clone_size: -
d_call: TRBD1
cdr3_aa: CASSLGTAYQPQHF
cdr3_nt: TGTGCCAGCAGTTTGGGGACAGCATATCAGCCCCAGCATTTT

v_call: TRBV6-1
j_call: TRBJ1-2
clone_size: -
d_call: TRBD1
cdr3_aa: CASSGPTGAPPYGYTF
cdr3_nt: TGTGCCAGCAGTGGTCCGACAGGGGCTCCTCCATATGGCTACACCTTC

v_call: TRBV2
j_call: TRBJ1-1
clone_size: -
d_call: -
cdr3_aa: CASSLDRNTEAFF
cdr3_nt: TGTGCCAGCAGCCTCGACAGGAACACTGAAGCTTTCTTT

v_call: TRBV13
j_call: TRBJ1-1
clone_size: -
d_call: -
cdr3_aa: CASTLALPGAFF
cdr3_nt: TGTGCCAGCACCCTTGCCTTACCTGGAGCTTTCTTT

v_call: TRBV27
j_call: TRBJ1-1
clone_size: -
d_call: -
cdr3_aa: CASSLSRGDGTEAFF
cdr3_nt: TGTGCCAGCAGTTTATCGAGGGGCGACGGGACTGAAGCTTTCTTT

v_call: TRBV15
j_call: TRBJ1-4
clone_size: -
d_call: -
cdr3_aa: CATSPRSGILNEKLFF
cdr3_nt: TGTGCCACCAGCCCCCGAAGTGGAATTCTTAATGAAAAACTGTTTTTT

v_call: TRBV15
j_call: TRBJ2-1
clone_size: -
d_call: TRBD2
cdr3_aa: CATLAGGRDEQFF
cdr3_nt: TGTGCCACCTTAGCGGGGGGTCGGGATGAGCAGTTCTTC

v_call: TRBV28
j_call: TRBJ2-7
clone_size: -
d_call: TRBD1
cdr3_aa: CAGGTGGEQYF
cdr3_nt: TGTGCCGGAGGGACAGGGGGCGAGCAGTACTTC